One T cell receptor beta chain is described in this entry. What this receptor recognizes is not known. No base quality information exists; no much larger clone differs at one position. These data belong to a study of OX40 agonist ivuxolimab in advanced cancers. At the level of the whole study: Ivuxolimab was an agonistic, fully human IgG2 monoclonal antibody directed against OX40 (CD134), a costimulatory receptor. Intravenous ivuxolimab was administered to patients every 2 weeks at six dose levels: 0.01, 0.1, 0.3, 1.5, 3 and 10 mg/kg. Of the approximately 50 dose-escalation patients, hepatocellular carcinoma was present in about 20, melanoma in around 15, renal cell carcinoma in 9 and head and neck cancer in 9. A male proportion of roughly 80% and a mean age of about 60 years, ranging from about 23 to 90, were recorded for the dose-escalation cohort. Prior anti-PD-1, anti-PD-L1 or anti-CTLA-4 therapy was permitted, and checkpoint inhibitors had been received by about two fifths of dose-escalation patients. Partial responses occurred in three dose-escalation patients, of whom one had hepatocellular carcinoma and two had cutaneous melanoma. The point of sequencing TCRbeta in the periphery was to test whether ivuxolimab changed TCR sequence diversity and drove clonal T-cell expansion. The monotherapy dose-escalation portion (N of about 50 patients) of the phase I ivuxolimab trial is reported in the paper.

Findings and caveats that apply to the study as a whole: Antigen specificity was not determined for the clonally expanded peripheral T cells. On average, CD8+ T cells showed more expanded clones than CD4+ T cells after ivuxolimab. Low levels of normalized T-cell clonal expansion were also seen in some nonresponding patients. At doses from 0.1 to 3.0 mg/kg, clonal expansion was seen in both CD4+ and CD8+ blood T cells between baseline and week 6. Partial responders in the 0.1-3.0 mg/kg groups had among the lowest normalized peripheral clonal expansion, especially among CD8+ T cells.

Genomic DNA was isolated from the sorted cells so that the TCRbeta CDR3 region could be sequenced. The immunoSEQ Assay was used to sequence the TCRbeta CDR3 regions. What TCRdb holds here is the immuneACCESS table cut down to in-frame rearrangements. Part of the clones is not present; checked against another copy, under half of the missing clones reflect an unresolved V gene, and the others are unexplained. The sample records 55,000 to 65,000 clones, roughly 90% of which are singletons. The ten largest clones represent approximately 23% of the sample. Patients with autoimmune disease history or receiving systemic immunosuppression were excluded from the trial. Peripheral blood for TCR sequencing was collected from all dose cohorts at baseline, on cycle 4 day 1, and on cycle 7 day 1. Samples were obtained from an open-label, multicenter, first-in-human phase I dose-escalation trial of ivuxolimab. The trial enrolled adults with locally advanced or metastatic head and neck squamous cell, hepatocellular, melanoma or renal cell carcinoma. Before TCR sequencing, CD4+ T cells and CD8+ T cells were sorted from peripheral blood as separate populations.

The sequencing here drew on CD4+ or CD8+ T cells sorted from blood, taken in a trial of the OX40 agonist ivuxolimab. The clonotype originates from an adult with an advanced solid tumor such as melanoma, head and neck, liver or kidney cancer.

The CDR3 region reads CASSLVGDTQYF. The DNA sequence is given as TGTGCCAGCAGCTTAGTCGGCGATACGCAGTATTTT. The sequence joins TRBV7-9 to TRBJ2-3; no confident D gene assignment can be made. CDR1 and CDR2, per the germline V gene (reference sequence), are SEHNR and FQNEAQ. Including the terminal cysteine and phenylalanine, the CDR3 comprises 12 residues. Only the CDR3 portion is preserved as DNA: 36 bases, with reading frame beginning at the first base. Trimming at the junction amounts to 1 base on V and 6 bases on J, and the germline ends lie 5 bases apart.